These T cell receptor beta chains were read from a single sample in a study of cytomegalovirus exposure and HLA in healthy donors. Measured with immunoSEQ multiplex PCR; TCRdb has only the in-frame clones, and not every one. The sample includes a few hundred thousand clones, approximately 90% of them seen just once. Source material: PBMCs. These TCRs come from a woman aged 18-29 years in good health and CMV-seronegative. Each CDR3 is given with its conserved first and last residue. Each record gives: CDR3 length, clone size, V gene, J gene, D gene, CDR3 protein, CDR3 DNA. D genes are given only for firm matches. Clone size is stated in some rows and not others, as once, few, many or a class when expanded.

cdr3_length: 14; clone_size: NA; v_call: TRBV29-1; j_call: TRBJ2-1; d_call: NA; cdr3_aa: CSVYGTPLYNEQFF; cdr3_nt: TGCAGCGTGTACGGGACACCTTTATACAATGAGCAGTTCTTC
cdr3_length: 14; clone_size: NA; v_call: TRBV2; j_call: TRBJ2-7; d_call: NA; cdr3_aa: CASNWAGRLYEQYF; cdr3_nt: TGTGCCAGCAACTGGGCAGGGCGGCTCTACGAGCAGTACTTC
cdr3_length: 15; clone_size: NA; v_call: TRBV11-2; j_call: TRBJ1-1; d_call: NA; cdr3_aa: CASSSSPGIGTEAFF; cdr3_nt: TGTGCCAGCAGCTCTAGCCCGGGTATTGGTACTGAAGCTTTCTTT
cdr3_length: 13; clone_size: NA; v_call: TRBV11-3; j_call: TRBJ2-1; d_call: NA; cdr3_aa: CASSLDGENEQFF; cdr3_nt: TGTGCCAGCAGCTTAGATGGGGAGAATGAGCAGTTCTTC
cdr3_length: 15; clone_size: NA; v_call: TRBV7-8; j_call: TRBJ2-4; d_call: NA; cdr3_aa: CASSLAGGAKNIQYF; cdr3_nt: TGTGCCAGCAGCTTAGCAGGGGGAGCCAAAAACATTCAGTACTTC
cdr3_length: 17; clone_size: NA; v_call: TRBV5-4; j_call: TRBJ2-3; d_call: TRBD2; cdr3_aa: CASSPTLAGGFTDTQYF; cdr3_nt: TGTGCCAGCAGCCCAACACTAGCGGGGGGTTTCACAGATACGCAGTATTTT
cdr3_length: 11; clone_size: NA; v_call: TRBV2; j_call: TRBJ2-1; d_call: NA; cdr3_aa: CASSGRREQFF; cdr3_nt: TGTGCCAGCAGTGGCCGGAGGGAGCAGTTCTTC
cdr3_length: 13; clone_size: NA; v_call: TRBV27; j_call: TRBJ1-2; d_call: NA; cdr3_aa: CASSFRQGYGYTF; cdr3_nt: TGTGCCAGCAGTTTTAGGCAGGGGTATGGCTACACCTTC
cdr3_length: 18; clone_size: once; v_call: TRBV7-8; j_call: TRBJ1-1; d_call: TRBD1; cdr3_aa: CASSLFGPGQGLNTEAFF; cdr3_nt: TGTGCCAGCAGCTTATTTGGGCCGGGACAGGGGCTGAACACTGAAGCTTTCTTT
cdr3_length: 15; clone_size: NA; v_call: TRBV2; j_call: TRBJ2-7; d_call: NA; cdr3_aa: CASSGGQRTSPGQYF; cdr3_nt: TGTGCCAGCAGTGGGGGGCAGAGGACTTCACCCGGGCAGTACTTC
cdr3_length: 13; clone_size: NA; v_call: TRBV10-3; j_call: TRBJ2-3; d_call: TRBD2; cdr3_aa: CAGGRGLTDTQYF; cdr3_nt: TGTGCCGGGGGGAGGGGTCTCACAGATACGCAGTATTTT
cdr3_length: 15; clone_size: NA; v_call: TRBV15; j_call: TRBJ2-7; d_call: TRBD2; cdr3_aa: CATSRGISGSYEQYF; cdr3_nt: TGTGCCACCAGCAGAGGGATTAGCGGGAGCTACGAGCAGTACTTC
cdr3_length: 16; clone_size: NA; v_call: TRBV18; j_call: TRBJ2-1; d_call: TRBD1; cdr3_aa: CASSPRAGGLYNEQFF; cdr3_nt: TGTGCCAGCTCACCTCGGGCAGGGGGCCTTTACAATGAGCAGTTCTTC
cdr3_length: 14; clone_size: NA; v_call: TRBV11-2; j_call: TRBJ1-1; d_call: NA; cdr3_aa: CASQLGGGNTEAFF; cdr3_nt: TGTGCCAGCCAATTGGGCGGGGGTAACACTGAAGCTTTCTTT
cdr3_length: 16; clone_size: NA; v_call: TRBV10-1; j_call: TRBJ2-1; d_call: TRBD2; cdr3_aa: CASSPFLAGVGNEQFF; cdr3_nt: TGCGCCAGCAGCCCTTTTCTAGCGGGAGTCGGTAATGAGCAGTTCTTC
cdr3_length: 15; clone_size: NA; v_call: TRBV6-5; j_call: TRBJ1-3; d_call: TRBD1; cdr3_aa: CASTKDRAGGNTIYF; cdr3_nt: TGTGCCAGCACCAAGGACAGGGCTGGTGGAAACACCATATATTTT